The next 25 T cell receptor beta chains were all read from a single sample in a study of blood T cell repertoires in COVID-19. The assay was immunoSEQ multiplex PCR, and TCRdb's table has in-frame clones only and misses some. The sample has roughly 120,000 clones, about nine tenths seen once. Sequenced input: peripheral blood. The receptor set was obtained from a human donor in a cohort sampled during active COVID-19.

V is TRBV7-7 and J is TRBJ2-7; 12 nucleotides line up with TRBD1. The V and J ends lost 5 bases and 6 bases, in that order; junction bases with no gene match: 2. Germline V gene sequence: CDR1 SSHAT, CDR2 FNYEAQ (reference sequence). The CDR3 is 13 amino acids. The CDR3 here is CASSRDRGLEQYF. CDR3 in DNA: TGTGCCAGCAGCCGGGACAGGGGGCTCGAGCAGTACTTC.

The genes are TRBV5-1 and TRBJ1-1, with TRBD1 matching over 7 bases. The CDR3 is 14 amino acids. The germline V gene has CDR1 SGHRS and CDR2 YFSETQ. Trimming at V came to 2 bases and at J to 3 bases, leaving 4 bases not matched to a gene. CDR3 loop: CASSFSGGDTEAFF. The CDR3 coding sequence is TGCGCCAGCAGCTTCTCAGGGGGAGACACTGAAGCTTTCTTT.

This rearrangement joins TRBV5-1 to TRBJ1-1; 8 bases are shared with TRBD1. CDR3 length: 16 residues. Germline trimming cut 5 bases from V and 2 bases from J; bases unmatched to any gene: 11. The germline V gene encodes CDR1 SGHRS and CDR2 YFSETQ. The CDR3 sequence: CASRLLSTGVNTEAFF. The CDR3 DNA reads TGCGCCAGCAGGTTGCTTTCGACAGGGGTAAACACTGAAGCTTTCTTT.

V and J are TRBV18 and TRBJ2-7; TRBD1 is a possible D gene (6 bases). This CDR3 has 14 amino acids. Germline values: CDR1 KGHSH, CDR2 LQKENI. V was shortened by 3 bases and J by 2 bases, with 11 bases between the two germline ends. The CDR3 bases are TGTGCCAGCTCACCCAGCAGGGGACCCTACGAGCAGTACTTC. It codes for CASSPSRGPYEQYF.

This clone was observed a single time. This chain uses TRBV7-9 with TRBJ2-1; D ambiguous. Germline values: CDR1 SEHNR, CDR2 FQNEAQ (reference sequence). This CDR3 comprises 13 residues. Trimming pared 7 bases from V and 3 bases from J, leaving 10 bases between. As DNA, the CDR3 is TGTGCCAGCACCCCCTACAGCTACAATGAGCAGTTCTTC. It codes for CASTPYSYNEQFF.

The chain uses TRBV15 and TRBJ2-4, with 9 bases identical to TRBD2. The CDR3 is 16 amino acids. Trimming cost V 5 bases and J 7 bases; bases outside gene matches: 12. Germline CDR1 reads LNHNV; CDR2 reads YYDKDF (reference sequence). The CDR3 loop is CATSRIAGESVNIQYF. The CDR3 region has the DNA TGTGCCACCAGCCGGATAGCGGGAGAATCCGTTAACATTCAGTACTTC.

V is TRBV15 and J is TRBJ1-5, with D possibly TRBD1 on 6 matching bases. The ends were cut back, 1 base at V and 2 bases at J, with 24 bases in the middle. The CDR3 length is 20 residues. Germline CDR1 and CDR2: LNHNV and YYDKDF (reference sequence). The CDR3 protein is CATSRGYRGGGRGGNQPQHF. In nucleotides, the CDR3 is TGTGCCACCAGCAGAGGGTATAGAGGCGGGGGCAGGGGAGGCAATCAGCCCCAGCATTTT.

The chain carries TRBV28 and TRBJ1-1, with no clear D. Trimming cost V 6 bases and J 1 base, with 12 bases left between them. Germline values: CDR1 MDHEN, CDR2 SYDVKM. This CDR3 contains 14 residues. The CDR3: CASSPDITNTEAFF. The CDR3 nucleotides are TGTGCCAGCAGCCCCGACATTACGAACACTGAAGCTTTCTTT.

V gene TRBV19 combines with J gene TRBJ2-2; D remains unclear. CDR1 LNHDA and CDR2 SQIVND come from the germline V gene (reference sequence). V shed 6 bases and J shed 7 bases, with 9 bases lying between them. The CDR3 runs to 12 residues. The CDR3 protein is CASSTNHGELFF. CDR3 coding DNA: TGTGCCAGTAGCACTAATCACGGGGAGCTGTTTTTT. Looking up the rest from reference TRBV19 and TRBJ2-2 gives the full variable domain: DGGITQSPKYLFRKEGQNVTLSCEQNLNHDAMYWYRQDPGQGLRLIYYSQIVNDFQKGDIAEGYSVSREKKESFPLTVTSAQKNPTAFYLCASSTNHGELFFGEGSRLTVL.

The CDR3 DNA reads TGTGCCACCAGTTTTAGCGGAAACTATGGCTACACCTTC. Its protein is CATSFSGNYGYTF. This rearrangement joins TRBV24-1 to TRBJ1-2, with unresolved D. The CDR3 covers 13 residues. V gave up 6 bases and J gave up 2 bases, with 9 bases separating them. Germline V gene data show CDR1 as KGHDR and CDR2 as SFDVKD.

CDR3 loop: CATSRVGGATDTQYF. For the CDR3, the DNA is TGTGCCACCAGCAGAGTAGGGGGGGCGACAGATACGCAGTATTTT. J is TRBJ2-3 and V is TRBV15; TRBD2 is a possible D gene (7 bases). V was trimmed by 1 base and J by 3 bases, leaving 11 bases between them. Germline-derived CDR1 and CDR2 are LNHNV and YYDKDF (reference sequence). The CDR3 is made up of 15 amino acids.

The chain employs TRBV7-2 and TRBJ2-3, with 11 bases identical to TRBD2. This CDR3 contains 14 residues. Germline V gene sequence: CDR1 SGHTA, CDR2 FQGNSA. Losses at the gene ends were 5 bases for V and 6 bases for J; bases not matched to a gene: 4. CDR3 DNA sequence: TGTGCCAGCAGCCCTAGCGGGGGGCGGGATACGCAGTATTTT. Its protein is CASSPSGGRDTQYF.

The chain employs TRBV7-2 and TRBJ1-4; 11 bases are shared with TRBD1. V trimming: 4 bases; J trimming: 10 bases; junction bases outside the gene matches: 2. The CDR3 spans 13 residues. Germline V lookup: CDR1 SGHTA, CDR2 FQGNSA. CDR3 in amino acids: CASSYGQGAKLFF. CDR3 nucleotide sequence: TGTGCCAGCAGCTACGGACAGGGGGCAAAACTGTTTTTT.

The chain uses TRBV7-8 and TRBJ2-1; 11 positions match TRBD2. The CDR3 runs 19 residues. The V gene's germline CDR1 is SGHVS and CDR2 FQNEAQ. Germline trimming cut 2 bases from V and 1 base from J; bases unmatched to any gene: 10. The CDR3 DNA sequence: TGTGCCAGCAGCTTATCCACTAGCGGGAGAGGTGAGTCCTACAATGAGCAGTTCTTC. This gives the protein CASSLSTSGRGESYNEQFF.

The chain is built from TRBV6-6 and TRBJ2-7, with 7 nucleotides matching TRBD2. CDR1 MNHNY and CDR2 SVGAGI come from the germline V gene (reference sequence). Losses at the gene ends were 6 bases for V and 0 bases for J; bases not matched to a gene: 2. The CDR3 runs to 13 residues. In nucleotides, the CDR3 is TGTGCCAGCAGCGGCGGGAGCTCCTACGAGCAGTACTTC. Translating gives CASSGGSSYEQYF.

The chain uses TRBV5-6 and TRBJ2-7, with D perhaps TRBD2 (5 bases). Trimming stripped 1 base from V and 8 bases from J, with 7 bases between. Germline CDR1 reads SGHDT; CDR2 reads YYEEEE. This CDR3 is built from 11 residues. CDR3 sequence: CASSLTGKQYF. As DNA, the CDR3 is TGTGCCAGCAGCTTGACGGGAAAGCAGTACTTC.

This chain uses TRBV7-9 with TRBJ1-4; D may be TRBD1 (5 bases). This CDR3 is 16 amino acids long. Germline-derived CDR1 and CDR2 are SEHNR and FQNEAQ (reference sequence). V lost 2 bases and J lost 5, with 15 bases in between. CDR3 bases: TGTGCCAGCAGCTTATACGGACATCCGGTAAATGAAAAACTGTTTTTT. This sequence encodes CASSLYGHPVNEKLFF.

The chain links TRBV6-5 to TRBJ2-7, with D unresolved. The V gene's germline CDR1 is MNHEY and CDR2 SVGAGI. The CDR3 spans 13 residues. Trimming removed 6 bases at V and 6 bases at J, with 15 bases between. The CDR3: CASSRVLQTEQYF. The CDR3 DNA follows: TGTGCCAGCAGCCGGGTCCTACAAACCGAGCAGTACTTC.

This chain uses TRBV7-9 with TRBJ2-3; a weak D match, TRBD2 (6 bases). The CDR3 contains 15 residues. CDR1 SEHNR and CDR2 FQNEAQ come from the germline V gene (reference sequence). V was pared by 11 bases and J by 2 bases, with 20 bases between. The CDR3 region is CAGLFNGGDTDTQYF. CDR3 in DNA: TGTGCCGGCCTGTTTAACGGCGGGGACACAGATACGCAGTATTTT.

V gene TRBV5-1 combines with J gene TRBJ1-4; D possibly corresponds to TRBD1 (6 bases). The CDR3 runs to 16 residues. V lost 0 bases and J lost 4, with 13 bases in between. The germline V gene encodes CDR1 SGHRS and CDR2 YFSETQ. CDR3 loop: CASSLEGQGINEKLFF. The CDR3 nucleotides read TGCGCCAGCAGCTTGGAGGGGCAGGGGATTAATGAAAAACTGTTTTTT.

The V call is TRBV28, the J call TRBJ2-3; tentatively, D is TRBD1 (5 bases). CDR3 size: 14 residues. Germline V gene lookup returns CDR1 MDHEN and CDR2 SYDVKM. V dropped 3 bases and J dropped 5 bases, with 12 bases sitting between them. CDR3 nucleotides: TGTGCCAGCAGTTTCTTAGGGGCGAGAGATACGCAGTATTTT. It yields the protein CASSFLGARDTQYF.

J is TRBJ1-1 and V is TRBV27; 11 nucleotides agree with TRBD1. CDR1 is MNHEY and CDR2 is SMNVEV in the germline V gene (reference sequence). V lost 5 bases to trimming and J lost 4 bases; unmatched junction nucleotides: 6. The CDR3 runs 15 residues. In nucleotides, the CDR3 is TGTGCCAGCAGTGGGACAGGGGGAGGAGTCACTGAAGCTTTCTTT. Protein sequence: CASSGTGGGVTEAFF.

V gene TRBV6-2 or TRBV6-3 combines with J gene TRBJ2-1; 11 bases map to TRBD1. This CDR3 spans 17 amino acids. V lost 2 bases, J lost 8 bases, and 11 bases stayed unmatched. Germline V gene data show CDR1 as MNHEY and CDR2 as SVGEGT. The DNA for the CDR3 is TGTGCCAGCAGTTACGCCCTTCCGGTGGACAGGGGGCATGAGCAGTTCTTC. Its translation: CASSYALPVDRGHEQFF.

The genes are TRBV14 and TRBJ1-2, with unresolved D. Germline lookup yields CDR1 SGHDN and CDR2 FVKESK. The CDR3 sequence is 15 residues long. V lost 1 base and J 4 bases, leaving 13 bases between the germline ends. Here the CDR3 DNA reads TGTGCCAGCAGCCAAGCGAGCGCGCCCAGCTATGGCTACACCTTC. This encodes CASSQASAPSYGYTF.

The chain uses TRBV5-6 and TRBJ2-5, with 9 bases lining up with TRBD2. The junction had 4 bases not matched to a gene; V was cut back by 1 base and J by 6 bases. The germline gives CDR1 SGHDT, CDR2 YYEEEE. The CDR3 consists of 14 residues. This CDR3 reads CASSLRLAGQTQYF. CDR3 nucleotide sequence: TGTGCCAGCAGCTTGAGGCTAGCGGGACAGACCCAGTACTTC.